These 10 T cell receptor beta chains were sequenced from one sample in a study of T cell responses to AZD1222 COVID-19 vaccine. Produced via immunoSEQ multiplex PCR; TCRdb's table is partial and in-frame only. This sample has about 69,000 clones, with 80% found just once. The input for sequencing was peripheral blood, taken 28 days after the second AZD1222 dose. The receptors originated from an adult who received the AZD1222 COVID-19 vaccine.

J is TRBJ2-3 and V is TRBV7-3; 10 bases fit TRBD2. Germline V lookup: CDR1 SGHTA, CDR2 FQGTGA. The V segment lost 5 bases and the J segment 2 bases; nucleotides outside the gene matches: 7. This CDR3 has 16 amino acids. As DNA, the CDR3 is TGTGCCAGCAGCCCTGGACTAGCGGCCTCCACAGATACGCAGTATTTT. Protein sequence: CASSPGLAASTDTQYF.

The chain carries TRBV24-1 and TRBJ1-2; D not resolved. V lost 3 bases to trimming and J lost 9 bases, with 10 bases between them. Germline lookup yields CDR1 KGHDR and CDR2 SFDVKD. The CDR3 contains 12 residues. This chain's CDR3 is CATSDGDLSYTF. In nucleotides, the CDR3 is TGTGCCACCAGTGATGGGGATTTGAGCTACACCTTC.

The genes are TRBV10-3 and TRBJ2-7, with 7 bases lining up with TRBD2. Germline-derived CDR1 and CDR2 are ENHRY and SYGVKD. V lost 6 bases, J lost 4 bases, and 12 bases stayed unmatched. There are 15 residues in the CDR3. DNA of the CDR3: TGTGCCATCAGGCCCCAGGGACTAAACCCTTACGAGCAGTACTTC. Translated: CAIRPQGLNPYEQYF.

The rearrangement joins TRBV20-1 to TRBJ1-1, with D possibly matching TRBD1 (6 bases). V dropped 3 bases and J dropped 10 bases, with 18 bases sitting between them. The CDR3 has 13 residues. Germline CDR1 DFQATT, CDR2 SNEGSKA (reference sequence). Written as DNA, the CDR3 is TGCAGTGCTAGTACCGCTTCAGGGGCGGGAGCTTTCTTT. This gives the protein CSASTASGAGAFF.

This chain joins TRBV27 and TRBJ2-3; D is possibly TRBD1 or TRBD2 (5 bases each). V gave up 1 base and J gave up 0 bases, with 11 bases separating them. This CDR3 region has 16 residues. Germline values: CDR1 MNHEY, CDR2 SMNVEV (reference sequence). CDR3 DNA sequence: TGTGCCAGCAGTTTATTAGTGGGGACGAGCACAGATACGCAGTATTTT. It encodes CASSLLVGTSTDTQYF.

The chain has TRBV2 and TRBJ2-7, with a weak D call TRBD1 (5 bases). CDR1 SNHLY and CDR2 FYNNEI come from the germline V gene. The V end lost 5 bases, the J end lost 2 bases, and 10 bases lay between the germline ends. CDR3 size: 13 residues. The CDR3 DNA reads as TGTGCCAGCAGTCAACAGGTAACCTACGAGCAGTACTTC. Amino acid sequence: CASSQQVTYEQYF. The full variable domain, in which reference TRBV2 and TRBJ2-7 provide the parts outside the CDR3, is EPEVTQTPSHQVTQMGQEVILRCVPISNHLYFYWYRQILGQKVEFLVSFYNNEISEKSEIFDDQFSVERPDGSNFTLKIRSTKLEDSAMYFCASSQQVTYEQYFGPGTRLTVT.

This chain links TRBV5-1 with TRBJ2-2; 8 bases are shared with TRBD1. Trimming at V came to 4 bases and at J to 3 bases, leaving 8 bases not matched to a gene. This CDR3 spans 16 amino acids. In germline, CDR1 is SGHRS, CDR2 YFSETQ. CDR3 bases: TGCGCCAGCAGCGCCGGACAGGGTTATGACACCGGGGAGCTGTTTTTT. Its translation: CASSAGQGYDTGELFF.

This rearrangement joins TRBV28 to TRBJ1-6; D not certain. Germline V lookup: CDR1 MDHEN, CDR2 SYDVKM. Trimming pared 3 bases from V and 6 bases from J, leaving 12 bases between. The CDR3 runs to 15 residues. The CDR3 DNA follows: TGTGCCAGCAGTTTGACTGCAGTGGGTAATTCACCCCTCCACTTT. It codes for CASSLTAVGNSPLHF.

V usage is TRBV28 and J usage is TRBJ1-6; 11 bases match TRBD1. Germline-derived CDR1 and CDR2 are MDHEN and SYDVKM. Germline trimming cut 5 bases from V and 10 bases from J; bases unmatched to any gene: 10. This CDR3 has 16 residues. Here the CDR3 reads CASSPGQGAGWSPLHF. The CDR3 DNA sequence: TGTGCCAGCAGTCCAGGACAGGGGGCGGGATGGTCACCCCTCCACTTT.

The chain carries TRBV6-5 and TRBJ2-7; 12 nucleotides line up with TRBD1. Germline V gene data show CDR1 as MNHEY and CDR2 as SVGAGI. Trimming cost V 6 bases and J 6 bases; bases outside gene matches: 9. The CDR3 has 15 residues. CDR3 loop: CASSPAGTGGAEQYF. The CDR3 DNA follows: TGTGCCAGCAGCCCCGCCGGGACAGGGGGCGCCGAGCAGTACTTC.